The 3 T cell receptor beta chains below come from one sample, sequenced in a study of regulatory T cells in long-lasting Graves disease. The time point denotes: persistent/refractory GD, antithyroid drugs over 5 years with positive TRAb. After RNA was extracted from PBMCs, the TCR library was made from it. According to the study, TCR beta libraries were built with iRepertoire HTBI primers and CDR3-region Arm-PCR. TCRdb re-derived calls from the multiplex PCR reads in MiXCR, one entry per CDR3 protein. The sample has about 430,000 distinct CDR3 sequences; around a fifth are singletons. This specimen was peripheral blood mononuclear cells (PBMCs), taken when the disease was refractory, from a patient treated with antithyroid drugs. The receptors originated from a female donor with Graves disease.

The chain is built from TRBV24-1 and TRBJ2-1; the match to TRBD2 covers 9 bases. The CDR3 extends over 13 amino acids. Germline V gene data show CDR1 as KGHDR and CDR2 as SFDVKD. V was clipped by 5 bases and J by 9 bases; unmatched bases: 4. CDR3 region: CATSGLAGLEQFF. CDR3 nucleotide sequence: TGTGCCACCAGTGGTCTAGCGGGACTTGAGCAGTTCTTC.

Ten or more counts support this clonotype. In nucleotides, the CDR3 is TGTGCCAGCAGAGGGACGCAGGGGCACAATGAAAAACTGTTTTTT. As protein: CASRGTQGHNEKLFF. The rearrangement links TRBV28 to TRBJ1-4; D might be TRBD1 (6 bases). Per germline, CDR1 MDHEN and CDR2 SYDVKM. V was clipped by 6 bases and J by 5 bases, with 16 bases between them. The length of the CDR3 is 15 residues.

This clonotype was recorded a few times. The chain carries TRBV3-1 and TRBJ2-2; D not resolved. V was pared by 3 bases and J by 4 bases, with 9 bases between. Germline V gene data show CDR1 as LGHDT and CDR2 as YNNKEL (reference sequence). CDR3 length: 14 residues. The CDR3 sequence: CASSHITATGELFF. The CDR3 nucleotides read TGTGCCAGCAGCCATATCACGGCCACCGGGGAGCTGTTTTTT.